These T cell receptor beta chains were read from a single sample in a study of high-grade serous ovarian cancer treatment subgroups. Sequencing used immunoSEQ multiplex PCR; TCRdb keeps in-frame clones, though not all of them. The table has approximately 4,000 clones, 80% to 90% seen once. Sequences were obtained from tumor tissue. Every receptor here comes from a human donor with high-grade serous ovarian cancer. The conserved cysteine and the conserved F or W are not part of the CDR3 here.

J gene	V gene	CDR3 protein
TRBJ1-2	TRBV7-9	ASSWDGGPLLNGYT
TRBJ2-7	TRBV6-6	ASHLTGDEQY
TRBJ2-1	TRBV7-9	ASSSYNDNEQF
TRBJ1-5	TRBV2	ASSEVRDQPQH
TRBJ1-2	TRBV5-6	ASSLSGDATNYGYT
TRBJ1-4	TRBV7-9	ASSLESEKLF
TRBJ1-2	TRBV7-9	ASSLLQYNYGYT
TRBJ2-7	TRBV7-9	ASRSWGSSYEQY
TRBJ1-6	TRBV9	ASSRGQGDNSPLH
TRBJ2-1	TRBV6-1	ASSESVGGHNEQF
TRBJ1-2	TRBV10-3	AISESRGYGYT
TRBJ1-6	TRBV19	ASSTTENSPLH
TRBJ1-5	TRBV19	ASSPQGANQPQH
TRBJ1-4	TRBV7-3	ASKLQVETNEKLF
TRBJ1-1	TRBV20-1	SAGGGVAF
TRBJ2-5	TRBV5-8	ASSLWDTWETQY
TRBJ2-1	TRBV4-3	ASSQEGADEQF
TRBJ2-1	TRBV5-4	ASTDPGLAFDEQF
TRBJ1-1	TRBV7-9	ASSYGQGDTEAF
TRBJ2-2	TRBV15	ATAVGYTGELF
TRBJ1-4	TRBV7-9	ASSLVDRVKEKLF
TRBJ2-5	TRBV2	ASSQGQGRDQY
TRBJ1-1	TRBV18	ASSAGTDSTEAF
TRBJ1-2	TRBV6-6	ASTILGEDGYT
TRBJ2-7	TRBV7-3	ASSLRGDLYEQY
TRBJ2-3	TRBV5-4	ASSLGTGGGTDTQY
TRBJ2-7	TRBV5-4	ASSSDRSEQY
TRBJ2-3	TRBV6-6	ASSFTENTDTQY
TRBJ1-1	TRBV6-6	ASSVSVLGESTEAF
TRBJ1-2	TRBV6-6	ASSDGDRADYGYT
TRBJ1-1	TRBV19	ASRGGEAGNTEAF
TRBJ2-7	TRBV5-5	ASSSDVQGSGQY
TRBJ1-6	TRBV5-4	ASSLGNMVLH
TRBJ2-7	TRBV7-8	ASSLASLSYEQY
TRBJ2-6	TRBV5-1	ASSLAVSGANVLT
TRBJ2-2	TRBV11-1	ASSFGAPNTGELF
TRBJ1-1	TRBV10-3	AISESKGGVYGEAF
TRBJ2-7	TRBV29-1	SVGTTGTYEQY
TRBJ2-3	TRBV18	ASSPLGGWRIDTQY
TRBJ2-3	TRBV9	ASSVQGQTDTQY
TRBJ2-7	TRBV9	ASSPGGASGGYEQY
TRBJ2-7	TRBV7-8	ASSKAGTGSYEQY
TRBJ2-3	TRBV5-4	ASSFPGPVTDTQY
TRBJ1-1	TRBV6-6	ASSYEGGVAEAF
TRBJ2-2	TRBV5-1	ASSVDRARELF
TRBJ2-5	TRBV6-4	ASSVQDGETQY